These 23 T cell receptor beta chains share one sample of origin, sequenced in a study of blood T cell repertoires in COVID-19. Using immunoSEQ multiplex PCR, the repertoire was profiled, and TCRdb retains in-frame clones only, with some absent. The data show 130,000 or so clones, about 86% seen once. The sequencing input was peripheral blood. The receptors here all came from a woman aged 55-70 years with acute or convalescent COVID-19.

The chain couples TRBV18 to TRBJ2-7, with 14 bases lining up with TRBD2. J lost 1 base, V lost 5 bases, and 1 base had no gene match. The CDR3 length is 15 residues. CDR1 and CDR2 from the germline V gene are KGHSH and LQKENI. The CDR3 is CASSGTSGGSYEQYF. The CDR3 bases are TGTGCCAGCTCAGGGACTAGCGGGGGTTCCTACGAGCAGTACTTC.

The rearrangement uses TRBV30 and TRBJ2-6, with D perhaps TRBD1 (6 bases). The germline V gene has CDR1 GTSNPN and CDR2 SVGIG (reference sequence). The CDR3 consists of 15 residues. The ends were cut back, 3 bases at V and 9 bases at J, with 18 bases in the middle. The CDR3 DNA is TGTGCCTGGAGGGATACAGGGACCGGAGGCAACGTCCTGACTTTC. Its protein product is CAWRDTGTGGNVLTF.

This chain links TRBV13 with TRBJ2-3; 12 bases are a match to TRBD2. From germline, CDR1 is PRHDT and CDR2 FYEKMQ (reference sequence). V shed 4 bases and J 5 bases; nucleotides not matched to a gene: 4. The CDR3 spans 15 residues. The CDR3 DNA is TGTGCCAGCAGCTCCTCGACTAGCGGGGGAGATACGCAGTATTTT. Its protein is CASSSSTSGGDTQYF.

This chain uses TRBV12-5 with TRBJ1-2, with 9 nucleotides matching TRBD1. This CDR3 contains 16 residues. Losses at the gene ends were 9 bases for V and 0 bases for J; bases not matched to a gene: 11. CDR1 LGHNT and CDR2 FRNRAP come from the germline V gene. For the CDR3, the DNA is TGTGCTAGCAGCGCGGGACAGGGCGGAACTAACTATGGCTACACCTTC. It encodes CASSAGQGGTNYGYTF.

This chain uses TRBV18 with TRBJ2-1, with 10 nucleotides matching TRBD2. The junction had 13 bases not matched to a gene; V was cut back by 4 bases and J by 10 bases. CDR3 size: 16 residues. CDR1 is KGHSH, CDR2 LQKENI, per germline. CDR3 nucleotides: TGTGCCAGCTCACAATTAAGCGGGGGGGCCTCTGGAGAGCAGTTCTTC. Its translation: CASSQLSGGASGEQFF.

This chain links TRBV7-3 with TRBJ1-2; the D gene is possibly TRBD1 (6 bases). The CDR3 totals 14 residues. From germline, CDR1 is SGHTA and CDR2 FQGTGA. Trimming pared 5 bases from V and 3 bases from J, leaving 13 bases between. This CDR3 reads CASSLTYRDYGYTF. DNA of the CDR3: TGTGCCAGCAGCCTGACCTACAGGGACTATGGCTACACCTTC.

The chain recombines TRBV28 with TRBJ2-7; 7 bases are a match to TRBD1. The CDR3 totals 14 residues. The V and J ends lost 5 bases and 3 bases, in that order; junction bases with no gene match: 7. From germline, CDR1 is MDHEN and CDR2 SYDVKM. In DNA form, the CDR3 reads TGTGCCAGCAGTCCCGGGACAGAGCGCTACGAGCAGTACTTC. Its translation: CASSPGTERYEQYF.

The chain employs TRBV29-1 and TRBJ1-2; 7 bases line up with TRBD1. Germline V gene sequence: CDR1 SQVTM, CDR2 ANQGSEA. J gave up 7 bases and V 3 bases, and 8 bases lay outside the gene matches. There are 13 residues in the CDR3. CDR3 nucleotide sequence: TGCAGCGTTGACGGAGACAGGGCTGGTGGCTACACCTTC. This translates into CSVDGDRAGGYTF.

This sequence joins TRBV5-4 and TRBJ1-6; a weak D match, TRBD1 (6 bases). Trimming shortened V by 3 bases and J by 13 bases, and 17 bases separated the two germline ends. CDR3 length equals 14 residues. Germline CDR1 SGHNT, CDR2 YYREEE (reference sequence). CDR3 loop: CASSSGGGRVPLHF. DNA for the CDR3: TGTGCCAGCAGCTCCGGGGGGGGGCGCGTCCCCCTCCACTTT.

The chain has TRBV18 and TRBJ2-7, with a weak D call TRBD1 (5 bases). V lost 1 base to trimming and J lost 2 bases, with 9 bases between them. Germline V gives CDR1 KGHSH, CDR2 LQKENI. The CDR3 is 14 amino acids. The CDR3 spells CASSPLRQTYEQYF. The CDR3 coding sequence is TGTGCCAGCTCACCACTTCGACAGACCTACGAGCAGTACTTC.

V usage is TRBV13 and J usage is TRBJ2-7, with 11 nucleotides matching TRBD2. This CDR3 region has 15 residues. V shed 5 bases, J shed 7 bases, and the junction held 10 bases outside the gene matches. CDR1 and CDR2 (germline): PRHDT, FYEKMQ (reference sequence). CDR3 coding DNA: TGTGCCAGCAGCCCCCGGGCTAGCGGGGGGAGGGAGCAGTACTTC. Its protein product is CASSPRASGGREQYF.

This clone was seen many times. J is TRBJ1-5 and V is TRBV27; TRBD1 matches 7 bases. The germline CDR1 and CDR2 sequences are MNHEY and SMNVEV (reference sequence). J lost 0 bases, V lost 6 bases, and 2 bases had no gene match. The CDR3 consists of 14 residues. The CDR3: CASRSGGSNQPQHF. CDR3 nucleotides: TGTGCCAGCAGATCAGGGGGTAGCAATCAGCCCCAGCATTTT.

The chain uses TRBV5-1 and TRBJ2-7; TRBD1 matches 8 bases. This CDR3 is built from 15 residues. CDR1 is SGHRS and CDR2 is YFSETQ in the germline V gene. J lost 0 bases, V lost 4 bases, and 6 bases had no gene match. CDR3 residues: CASSLGQGGSYEQYF. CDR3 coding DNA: TGCGCCAGCAGCCTCGGACAGGGCGGCTCCTACGAGCAGTACTTC.

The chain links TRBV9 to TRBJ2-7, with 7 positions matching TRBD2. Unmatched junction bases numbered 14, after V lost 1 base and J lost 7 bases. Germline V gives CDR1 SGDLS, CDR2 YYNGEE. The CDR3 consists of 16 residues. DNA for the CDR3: TGTGCCAGCAGCGTAATGGAGAGCGGGGTCCAAGGGGAGCAGTACTTC. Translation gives CASSVMESGVQGEQYF.

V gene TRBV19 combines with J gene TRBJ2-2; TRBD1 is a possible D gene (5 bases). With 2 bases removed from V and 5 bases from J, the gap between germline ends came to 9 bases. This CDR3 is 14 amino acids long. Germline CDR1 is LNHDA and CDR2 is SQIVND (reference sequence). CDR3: CASSIQGFTGELFF. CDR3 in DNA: TGTGCCAGTAGTATACAGGGTTTTACCGGGGAGCTGTTTTTT.

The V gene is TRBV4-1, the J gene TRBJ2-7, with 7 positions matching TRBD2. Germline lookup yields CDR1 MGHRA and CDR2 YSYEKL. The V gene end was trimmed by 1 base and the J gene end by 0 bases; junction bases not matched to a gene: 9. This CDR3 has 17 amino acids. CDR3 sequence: CASSQAEGGGSSYEQYF. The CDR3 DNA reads TGCGCCAGCAGCCAAGCAGAAGGCGGCGGGAGCTCCTACGAGCAGTACTTC.

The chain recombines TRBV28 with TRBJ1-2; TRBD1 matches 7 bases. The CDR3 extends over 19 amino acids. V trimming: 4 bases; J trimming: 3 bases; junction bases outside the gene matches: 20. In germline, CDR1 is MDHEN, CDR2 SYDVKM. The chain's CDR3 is CASSYTLLISTGRHYGYTF. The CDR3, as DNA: TGTGCCAGCAGTTATACTTTGCTAATTTCGACAGGGAGGCACTATGGCTACACCTTC.

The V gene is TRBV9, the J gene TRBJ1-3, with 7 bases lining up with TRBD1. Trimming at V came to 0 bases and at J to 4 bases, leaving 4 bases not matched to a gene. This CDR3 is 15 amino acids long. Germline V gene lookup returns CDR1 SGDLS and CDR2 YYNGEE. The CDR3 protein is CASSVGGTAGNTIYF. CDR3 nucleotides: TGTGCCAGCAGCGTAGGTGGGACAGCCGGAAACACCATATATTTT. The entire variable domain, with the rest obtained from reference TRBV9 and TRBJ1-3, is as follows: DSGVTQTPKHLITATGQRVTLRCSPRSGDLSVYWYQQSLDQGLQFLIQYYNGEERAKGNILERFSAQQFPDLHSELNLSSLELGDSALYFCASSVGGTAGNTIYFGEGSWLTVV.

CDR3 nucleotides: TGTGCCAGCAGTTACTCCGGGACAGGGAGTCGGGAGACCCAGTACTTC. It translates to CASSYSGTGSRETQYF. The V and J genes are TRBV25-1 and TRBJ2-5; TRBD1 matches at 9 bases. Germline assignment: CDR1 MGHDK and CDR2 SYGVNS. J was trimmed by 5 bases and V by 5 bases; bases with no gene match: 12. This CDR3 comprises 16 residues.

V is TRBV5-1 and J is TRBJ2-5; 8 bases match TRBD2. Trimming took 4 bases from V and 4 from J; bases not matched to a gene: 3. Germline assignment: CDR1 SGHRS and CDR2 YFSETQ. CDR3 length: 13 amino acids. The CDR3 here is CASSAGGAETQYF. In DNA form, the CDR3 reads TGCGCCAGCAGCGCCGGGGGGGCAGAGACCCAGTACTTC.

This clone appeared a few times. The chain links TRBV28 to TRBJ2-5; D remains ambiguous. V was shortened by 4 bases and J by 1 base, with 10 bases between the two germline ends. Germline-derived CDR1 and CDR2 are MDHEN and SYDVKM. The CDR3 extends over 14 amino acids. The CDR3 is CASSSRRGQETQYF. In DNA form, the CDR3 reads TGTGCCAGCAGTTCCCGGAGAGGCCAAGAGACCCAGTACTTC.

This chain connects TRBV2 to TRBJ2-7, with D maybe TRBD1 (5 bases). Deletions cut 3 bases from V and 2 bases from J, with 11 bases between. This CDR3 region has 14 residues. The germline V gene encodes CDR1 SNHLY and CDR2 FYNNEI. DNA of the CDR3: TGTGCCAGCAGTGATCTTATAGGGGCCTACGAGCAGTACTTC. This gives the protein CASSDLIGAYEQYF.

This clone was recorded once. CDR3 region: CASSSTLGANVLTF. CDR3 sequence (DNA): TGTGCCAGCAGCTCAACATTGGGGGCCAACGTCCTGACTTTC. The J gene is TRBJ2-6, the V gene TRBV6-5; D uncertain. The CDR3 runs 14 residues. Trimming took 6 bases from V and 4 from J, leaving 10 bases between them. Germline-derived CDR1 and CDR2 are MNHEY and SVGAGI.